This T cell receptor (beta chain) is drawn from a study of T-cell reconstitution after alpha-beta-depleted transplantation in children. This sample's TCRbeta library carried unique molecular identifier barcodes. TCRdb recomputed calls from the PCR reads with MiXCR, one row per CDR3 protein. The sample records a few hundred thousand distinct CDR3 sequences, under 14% being singletons. From germline, CDR1 is MDHEN and CDR2 SYDVKM. Trimming shortened V by 8 bases and J by 0 bases, and 16 bases separated the two germline ends. The CDR3 covers 15 residues. This clonotype occurred many times. The sequencing used peripheral blood, collected 180 days after TCRalphabeta/CD19-depleted stem cell transplant. The TCR was taken from a male patient under 10 years old who had a stem cell transplant for chronic granulomatous disease, so the T cells may come from the graft donor. This chain uses TRBV28 with TRBJ1-2; D gene uncertain. CDR3 in amino acids: CASSHPRAANYGYTF. The CDR3 DNA reads as TGTGCCAGCTCGCACCCGAGGGCAGCTAACTATGGCTACACCTTC.